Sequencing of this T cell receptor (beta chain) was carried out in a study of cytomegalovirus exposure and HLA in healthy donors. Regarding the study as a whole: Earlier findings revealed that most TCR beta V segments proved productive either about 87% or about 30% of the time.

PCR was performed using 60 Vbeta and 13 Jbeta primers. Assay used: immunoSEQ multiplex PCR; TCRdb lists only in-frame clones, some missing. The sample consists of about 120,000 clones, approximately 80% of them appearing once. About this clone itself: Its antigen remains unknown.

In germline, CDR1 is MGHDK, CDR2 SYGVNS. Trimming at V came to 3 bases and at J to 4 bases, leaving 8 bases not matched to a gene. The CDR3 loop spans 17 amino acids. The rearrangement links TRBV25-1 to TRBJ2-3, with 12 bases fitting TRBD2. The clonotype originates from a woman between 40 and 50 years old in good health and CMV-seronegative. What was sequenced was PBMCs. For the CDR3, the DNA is TGTGCCAGCAGTGAGTCCAAACTAGCGGGGGGCTCAGATACGCAGTATTTT. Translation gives CASSESKLAGGSDTQYF.